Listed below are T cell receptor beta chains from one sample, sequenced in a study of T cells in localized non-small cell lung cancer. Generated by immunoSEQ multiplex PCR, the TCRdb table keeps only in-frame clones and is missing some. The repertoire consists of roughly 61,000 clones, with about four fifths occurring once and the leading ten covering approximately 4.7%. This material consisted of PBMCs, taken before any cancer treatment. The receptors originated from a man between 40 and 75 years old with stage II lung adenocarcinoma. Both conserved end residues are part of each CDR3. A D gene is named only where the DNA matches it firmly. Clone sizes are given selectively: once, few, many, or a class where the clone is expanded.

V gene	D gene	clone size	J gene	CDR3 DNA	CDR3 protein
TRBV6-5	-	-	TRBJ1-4	TGTGCCAGCCGGAAGGGACCTATTGAAAAACTGTTTTTT	CASRKGPIEKLFF
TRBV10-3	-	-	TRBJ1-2	TGTGCCATCAGTCCTAAAGTGGTGGATGGCTACACCTTC	CAISPKVVDGYTF
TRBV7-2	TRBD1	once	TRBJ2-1	TGTGCCAGCAGCACCAGCAGCAGGGGGCATGAGCAGTTCTTC	CASSTSSRGHEQFF
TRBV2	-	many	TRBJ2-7	TGTGCCAGCAGAACTGCTTCCTACGAGCAGTACTTC	CASRTASYEQYF
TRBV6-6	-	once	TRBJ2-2	TGTGCCAGCAGCCTCCGACTAGCGAACACCGGGGAGCTGTTTTTT	CASSLRLANTGELFF
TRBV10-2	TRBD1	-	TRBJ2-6	TGCGCCAGCAGACAGGGGTTCGGGGCCAACGTCCTGACTTTC	CASRQGFGANVLTF
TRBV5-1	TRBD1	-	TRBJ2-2	TGCGCCAGCAGCCCCGGACAGGGCATAACCGGGGAGCTGTTTTTT	CASSPGQGITGELFF
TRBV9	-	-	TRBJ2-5	TGTGCCAGCAGCGTAGGGGGCTGGGAGACCCAGTACTTC	CASSVGGWETQYF
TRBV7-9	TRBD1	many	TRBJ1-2	TGTGCCAGCAGCTTAGGGCAGGGGGAGAACTATGGCTACACCTTC	CASSLGQGENYGYTF
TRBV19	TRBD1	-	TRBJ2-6	TGTGCCAGTAGTAGGACAGGTGGCTCTGGGGCCAACGTCCTGACTTTC	CASSRTGGSGANVLTF
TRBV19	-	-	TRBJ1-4	TGTGCCAGTAGTATTTCGGACGCTGAAAAACTGTTTTTT	CASSISDAEKLFF
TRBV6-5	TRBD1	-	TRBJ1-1	TGTGCCAGCAGTTACTCGCTACAGGGGACTGAAGCTTTCTTT	CASSYSLQGTEAFF
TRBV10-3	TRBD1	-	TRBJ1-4	TGTGCCATCAGTGACCGACTTGAGGGGGCCACTAGTGAAAAACTGTTTTTT	CAISDRLEGATSEKLFF
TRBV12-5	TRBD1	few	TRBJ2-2	TGTGCTAGTGGTTTATCCGGGACAGGGCACCCGGAGCTGTTTTTT	CASGLSGTGHPELFF
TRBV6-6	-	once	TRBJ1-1	TGTGCCAGCAGGGGCGCTCAGGGGTCCACTGAAGCTTTCTTT	CASRGAQGSTEAFF
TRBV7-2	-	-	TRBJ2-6	TGTGCCAGCAGCCCTCACTGGGCCAACGTCCTGACTTTC	CASSPHWANVLTF
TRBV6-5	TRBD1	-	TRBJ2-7	TGTGCCAGCAGTTTACCGGACAGGTCCTACGAGCAGTACTTC	CASSLPDRSYEQYF
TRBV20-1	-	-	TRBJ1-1	TGCAGTGCTATGGGGGCGACTGAAGCTTTCTTT	CSAMGATEAFF
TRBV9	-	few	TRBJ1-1	TGTGCCAGCAGCGTAGCAGGGAATACTGAAGCTTTCTTT	CASSVAGNTEAFF
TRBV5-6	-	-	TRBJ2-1	TGTGCCAGCAGCTCCCCGGACGTAGGGCTGTCCAATGAGCAGTTCTTC	CASSSPDVGLSNEQFF
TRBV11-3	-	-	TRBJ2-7	TGTGCCAGCAGCCCTGGGACCGTGTGGGAGCAGTACTTC	CASSPGTVWEQYF
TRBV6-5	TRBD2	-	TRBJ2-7	TGTGCCAGCAGTTCTAGCGGGAGTTCCTACGAGCAGTACTTC	CASSSSGSSYEQYF
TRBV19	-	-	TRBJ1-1	TGTGCCAGTAGTACCCCAGGGGACCTGAACACTGAAGCTTTCTTT	CASSTPGDLNTEAFF
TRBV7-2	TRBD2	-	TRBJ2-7	TGTGCCAGCAGCTTAGAGCGGGGGGCCTCCTACGAGCAGTACTTC	CASSLERGASYEQYF
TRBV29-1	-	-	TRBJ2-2	TGCAGCGTTGAACTCAGGAACACCGGGGAGCTGTTTTTT	CSVELRNTGELFF
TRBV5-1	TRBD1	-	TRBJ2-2	TGCGCCAGCAGCTTGCAGGGACAGGGTCTCACCGGGGAGCTGTTTTTT	CASSLQGQGLTGELFF
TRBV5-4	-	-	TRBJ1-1	TGTGCCAGCAGCTTCCCAGGGGAAAGGTGGAACACTGAAGCTTTCTTT	CASSFPGERWNTEAFF
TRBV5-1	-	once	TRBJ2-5	TGCGCCAGCAGCTTTAATCCGGGAGAAGGACAAGAGACCCAGTACTTC	CASSFNPGEGQETQYF
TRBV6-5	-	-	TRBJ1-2	TGCGCCAGCAGTTACCGGACACGCGGGGACTATGGCTACACCTTC	CASSYRTRGDYGYTF
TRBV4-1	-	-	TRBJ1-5	TGCGCCAGCAGCTTACGGGGCCTAGTTAATCAGCCCCAGCATTTT	CASSLRGLVNQPQHF
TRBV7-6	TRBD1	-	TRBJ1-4	TGTGCCAGCAGCGCCGCCCCGGGACAGGGTTATGAAAAACTGTTTTTT	CASSAAPGQGYEKLFF
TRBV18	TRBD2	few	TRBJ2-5	TGTGCCAGCTCATCGGGGGGGGAGACCCAGTACTTC	CASSSGGETQYF
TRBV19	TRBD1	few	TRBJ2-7	TGTGCCAGTCCTACAGGGGAATACGAGCAGTACTTC	CASPTGEYEQYF
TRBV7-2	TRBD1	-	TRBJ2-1	TGTGCCAGCAGCCCCGGGACAGGAAACTTCAATGAGCAGTTCTTC	CASSPGTGNFNEQFF
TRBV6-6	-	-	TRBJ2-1	TGTGCCAGCAGTTACTCGGTGCACAATGAGCAGTTCTTC	CASSYSVHNEQFF
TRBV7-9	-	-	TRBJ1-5	TGTGCCAGCAGCTTAGGGGATCAGCCCCAGCATTTT	CASSLGDQPQHF
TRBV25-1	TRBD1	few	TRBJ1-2	TGTGCCAGCAGTGCGCTGACAGGGGCTGGAGCTAACTATGGCTACACCTTC	CASSALTGAGANYGYTF
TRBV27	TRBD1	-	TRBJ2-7	TGTGCCAGCAGGAATTTGGGGACAGAAACCTACGAGCAGTACTTC	CASRNLGTETYEQYF
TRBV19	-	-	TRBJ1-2	TGTGCCAGTAGTATAGCTGACTCCCGAGGAATCTATGGCTACACCTTC	CASSIADSRGIYGYTF
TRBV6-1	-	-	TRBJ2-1	TGTGCCAACTCTAACGGGCTAGCTGTAAACAATGAGCAGTTCTTC	CANSNGLAVNNEQFF
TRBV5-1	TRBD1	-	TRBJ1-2	TGCGCCAGCAGCTGGGACAGGGGGCGCGGCTACACCTTC	CASSWDRGRGYTF
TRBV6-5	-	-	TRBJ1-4	TGTGCCAGCACCCCAGGGAATTGGGCCGGGGGAAAACTGTTTTTT	CASTPGNWAGGKLFF
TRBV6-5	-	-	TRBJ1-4	TGTGCCAGCAGTTTGAGCCTCAGGGTGACTAATGAAAAACTGTTTTTT	CASSLSLRVTNEKLFF
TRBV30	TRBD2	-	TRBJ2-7	TGTGCCTGGGGACTAGCGGGAGTTGAGCAGTACTTC	CAWGLAGVEQYF
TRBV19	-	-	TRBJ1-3	TGTGCCAGTAGTTCCCATCGGGCTGAGACAGGAAACACCATATATTTT	CASSSHRAETGNTIYF
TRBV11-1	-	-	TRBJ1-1	TGTGCCAGCAGCTTGGGGCAGGGTGGGAACACTGAAGCTTTCTTT	CASSLGQGGNTEAFF
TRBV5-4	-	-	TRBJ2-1	TGTGCCAGCAGCTTGCAGGGGCCCTACAATGAGCAGTTCTTC	CASSLQGPYNEQFF
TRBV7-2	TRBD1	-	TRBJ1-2	TGTGCCAGCAGCTTCGGACAGGGGCCCCGGACTAACTATGGCTACACCTTC	CASSFGQGPRTNYGYTF
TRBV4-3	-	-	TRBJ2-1	TGCGCCAGCAGCCAAGATCGGAGGCCAATCTACAATGAGCAGTTCTTC	CASSQDRRPIYNEQFF
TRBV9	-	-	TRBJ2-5	TGTGCCAGCAGCGTAGGGACGGAACGTCAAGAGACCCAGTACTTC	CASSVGTERQETQYF
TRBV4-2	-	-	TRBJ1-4	TGTGCCAGCAGCCTTAGCCAGACTAATGAAAAACTGTTTTTT	CASSLSQTNEKLFF
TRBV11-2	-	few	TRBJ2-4	TGTGCCAGCAGCGGGGTTCTGGAAAACATTCAGTACTTC	CASSGVLENIQYF
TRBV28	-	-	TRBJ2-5	TGTGCCAGCAGTTCCTATACTCCTGGGGGACAAGAGACCCAGTACTTC	CASSSYTPGGQETQYF
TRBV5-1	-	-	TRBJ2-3	TGCGCCAGCAGCTTGGGGGTTGGGGCAACAGATACGCAGTATTTT	CASSLGVGATDTQYF
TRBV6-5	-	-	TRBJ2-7	TGTGCCAGCAGTCCCTGGGACATCTCCTACGAGCAGTACTTC	CASSPWDISYEQYF
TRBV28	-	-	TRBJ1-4	TGTGCCAGCAGTTTGCATGCAACTAATGAAAAACTGTTTTTT	CASSLHATNEKLFF
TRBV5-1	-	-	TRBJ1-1	TGCGCCAGCAGCTTGAGTACAGGGCCCAAAGCTTTCTTT	CASSLSTGPKAFF
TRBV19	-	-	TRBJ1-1	TGTGCCAGTAGTATGAAGGGAGTCACTGAAGCTTTCTTT	CASSMKGVTEAFF
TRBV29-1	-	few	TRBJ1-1	TGCAGCGTTCGTGATGGGGGAGGTAACACTGAAGCTTTCTTT	CSVRDGGGNTEAFF
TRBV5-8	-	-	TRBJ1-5	TGTGCCAGCAGCTTGGTGGGGGAACGACAGCCCCAGCATTTT	CASSLVGERQPQHF